This T cell receptor (beta chain) was observed in a study of patients and donors after allogeneic stem cell transplantation. From germline, CDR1 is WSHSY and CDR2 SAAADI. The J segment lost 3 bases and the V segment lost 3 bases, leaving 3 bases of the junction unmatched. The CDR3 totals 15 residues. TCRdb recomputed calls from the RT-PCR reads with MiXCR, one row per CDR3 protein. In the table there are 410,000 or so distinct CDR3 sequences, 16% of which are singletons. The receptor's source is a human donor who was either an allogeneic HSCT recipient or a stem cell or donor lymphocyte infusion donor (not recorded which). It is not recorded whose cells these are; they may come from a transplant donor. The sequencing sample was made of blood, either unsorted or a sorted T cell fraction (not recorded which). The genes are TRBV10-2 and TRBJ2-1; 9 nucleotides agree with TRBD2. The CDR3 DNA reads as TGCGCCAGCAGTGATAGCGGGGGCCTCTACAATGAGCAGTTCTTC. It yields the protein CASSDSGGLYNEQFF.